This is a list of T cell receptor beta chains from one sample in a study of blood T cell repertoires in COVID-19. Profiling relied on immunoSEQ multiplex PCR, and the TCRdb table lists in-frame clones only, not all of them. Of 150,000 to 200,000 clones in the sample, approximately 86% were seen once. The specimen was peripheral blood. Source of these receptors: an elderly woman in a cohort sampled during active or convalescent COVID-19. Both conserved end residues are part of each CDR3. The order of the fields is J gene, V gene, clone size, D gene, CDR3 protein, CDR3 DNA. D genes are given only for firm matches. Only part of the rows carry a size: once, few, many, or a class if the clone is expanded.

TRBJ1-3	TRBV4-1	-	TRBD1	CASSQEGQGAAGTIYF	TGCGCCAGCAGCCAAGAGGGACAGGGGGCTGCTGGAACCATATATTTT
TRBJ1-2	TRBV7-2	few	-	CASSSFLESNYGYTF	TGTGCCAGCAGCTCCTTCCTCGAGTCTAACTATGGCTACACCTTC
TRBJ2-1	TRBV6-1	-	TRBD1	CASSAQTGSSYNEQFF	TGTGCCAGCAGTGCTCAGACAGGGAGCTCCTACAATGAGCAGTTCTTC
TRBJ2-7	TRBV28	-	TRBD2	CASSSTSPTYEQYF	TGTGCCAGCAGTTCGACTAGCCCAACCTACGAGCAGTACTTC
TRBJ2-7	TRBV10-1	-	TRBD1	CASRPGQGNEQYF	TGCGCCAGCAGGCCGGGACAGGGGAACGAGCAGTACTTC
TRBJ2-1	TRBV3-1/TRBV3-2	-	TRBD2	CASSQTSGRDNNEQFF	TGTGCCAGCAGCCAAACTAGCGGGAGGGACAACAATGAGCAGTTCTTC
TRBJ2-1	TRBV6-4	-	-	CASSELGTPSSYNEQFF	TGTGCCAGCAGTGAGTTGGGGACACCTAGCTCCTACAATGAGCAGTTCTTC
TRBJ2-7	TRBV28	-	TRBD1	CASIKGQGTYEQYF	TGTGCCAGCATCAAGGGACAGGGGACCTACGAGCAGTACTTC
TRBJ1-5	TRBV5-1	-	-	CASSPTGGLDQPQHF	TGCGCCAGCAGCCCCACGGGGGGGTTGGATCAGCCCCAGCATTTT
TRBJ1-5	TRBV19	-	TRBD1	CASLRTQGGLRLSNQPQHF	TGTGCCAGCCTCCGAACTCAGGGGGGTCTCCGACTTAGCAATCAGCCCCAGCATTTT
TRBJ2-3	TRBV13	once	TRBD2	CASSRLGLAGGTSTDTQYF	TGTGCCAGCAGCCGACTGGGACTAGCGGGGGGAACAAGCACAGATACGCAGTATTTT
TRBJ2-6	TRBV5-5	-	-	CASSLDAGSGANVLTF	TGTGCCAGCAGCTTGGACGCCGGGTCTGGGGCCAACGTCCTGACTTTC
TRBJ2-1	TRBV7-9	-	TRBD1	CASSPLQGKSYNEQFF	TGTGCCAGCAGCCCGCTACAGGGGAAGTCCTACAATGAGCAGTTCTTC
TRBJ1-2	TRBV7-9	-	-	CASSLGTGGGYTF	TGTGCCAGCAGCTTAGGAACAGGCGGTGGCTACACCTTC
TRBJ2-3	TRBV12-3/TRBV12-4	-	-	CASRSLEDTQYF	TGTGCCAGCAGGTCATTGGAGGATACGCAGTATTTT
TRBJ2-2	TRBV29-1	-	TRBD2	CSVETSGLNTGELFF	TGCAGCGTTGAAACTAGCGGGTTAAACACCGGGGAGCTGTTTTTT
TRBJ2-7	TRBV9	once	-	CASSYQSGGGYEQYF	TGTGCCAGCAGTTATCAATCAGGAGGCGGTTACGAGCAGTACTTC
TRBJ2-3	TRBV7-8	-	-	CASSLGGGNTDTQYF	TGTGCCAGCAGCTTAGGTGGGGGGAACACAGATACGCAGTATTTT
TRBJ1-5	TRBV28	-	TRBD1	CASSLLYRGGNQPQHF	TGTGCCAGCAGTTTATTGTACAGGGGTGGCAATCAGCCCCAGCATTTT
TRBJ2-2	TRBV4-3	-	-	CASSQDRGLPGELFF	TGCGCCAGCAGCCAAGATAGGGGACTCCCCGGGGAGCTGTTTTTT
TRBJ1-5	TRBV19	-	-	CASGPYQPQHF	TGTGCCAGTGGGCCCTATCAGCCCCAGCATTTT
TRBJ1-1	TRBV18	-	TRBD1	CASSPGTGGGSTEAFF	TGTGCCAGCTCACCTGGGACAGGGGGAGGCTCCACTGAAGCTTTCTTT
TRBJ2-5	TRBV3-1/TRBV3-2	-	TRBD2	CASSQELGLAGQETLYF	TGTGCCAGCAGCCAAGAATTAGGACTAGCGGGACAAGAGACCCTGTACTTC
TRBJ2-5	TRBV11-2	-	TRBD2	CASSASSGGRETQYF	TGTGCCAGCAGCGCATCTAGCGGGGGGAGGGAGACCCAGTACTTC
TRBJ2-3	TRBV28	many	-	CASSLALLLRTDTQYF	TGTGCCAGCAGCCTAGCCTTACTCCTTCGCACAGATACGCAGTATTTT
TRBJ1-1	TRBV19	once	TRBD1	CASRWDRGNTEAFF	TGTGCCAGTAGGTGGGACAGGGGGAACACTGAAGCTTTCTTT
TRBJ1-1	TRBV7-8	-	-	CASSRTQGNTEAFF	TGTGCCAGCAGCCGGACACAGGGGAACACTGAAGCTTTCTTT
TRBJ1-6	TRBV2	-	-	CASSSQGGGNSPLHF	TGTGCCAGCAGTTCCCAGGGAGGGGGTAATTCACCCCTCCACTTT
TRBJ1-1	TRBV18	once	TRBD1	CASSPETGGSTEAFF	TGTGCCAGCTCACCAGAGACAGGGGGGTCGACTGAAGCTTTCTTT
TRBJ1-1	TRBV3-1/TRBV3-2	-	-	CASSLVTREGTEAFF	TGTGCCAGCAGCCTAGTTACCAGGGAGGGCACTGAAGCTTTCTTT
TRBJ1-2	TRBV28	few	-	CASSFNRGARGYTF	TGTGCCAGCAGTTTTAATCGGGGGGCGCGAGGCTACACCTTC
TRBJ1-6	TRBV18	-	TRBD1	CASSDRVRNSPLHF	TGTGCCAGCTCAGACAGGGTTCGTAATTCACCCCTCCACTTT
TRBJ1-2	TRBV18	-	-	CASSPGRSNYGYTF	TGTGCCAGCTCACCGGGCAGATCTAACTATGGCTACACCTTC
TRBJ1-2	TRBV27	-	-	CASSLQGGYGYTF	TGTGCCAGCAGTCTGCAGGGAGGCTATGGCTACACCTTC
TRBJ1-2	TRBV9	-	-	CASSVGWAINYGYTF	TGTGCCAGCAGCGTAGGTTGGGCGATAAACTATGGCTACACCTTC
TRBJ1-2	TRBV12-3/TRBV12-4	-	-	CASTETNYGYTF	TGTGCCAGCACCGAGACTAACTATGGCTACACCTTC
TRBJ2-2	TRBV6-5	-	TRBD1	CASSRQGRTGELFF	TGTGCCAGCAGTAGACAGGGTCGAACCGGGGAGCTGTTTTTT
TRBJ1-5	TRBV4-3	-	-	CASSQETGNQPQHF	TGCGCCAGCAGCCAAGAGACAGGCAATCAGCCCCAGCATTTT
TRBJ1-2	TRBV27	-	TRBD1	CASSLSPGQSGYTF	TGTGCCAGCAGTTTATCCCCGGGACAGAGTGGCTACACCTTC
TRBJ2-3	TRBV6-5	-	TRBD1	CASQTGLADTQYF	TGTGCCAGCCAGACAGGGCTCGCAGATACGCAGTATTTT
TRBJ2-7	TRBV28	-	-	CATRSYQVRAYEQYF	TGTGCCACCAGGTCATACCAGGTGAGGGCCTACGAGCAGTACTTC
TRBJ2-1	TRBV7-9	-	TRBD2	CASSPAGLAGFYNEQFF	TGTGCCAGCAGCCCCGCTGGCCTAGCGGGCTTTTACAATGAGCAGTTCTTC